The text below deals with one T cell receptor beta chain. Its target is not known. cDNA libraries for TCR alpha and TCR beta, carrying sample barcodes and UMIs, came from 5'RACE with constant-segment primers. TCRdb redid the calling of the 5' RACE reads with MiXCR, one entry per CDR3 protein. The table has around 310,000 distinct CDR3 sequences, more than 13% seen once. The data were obtained in a study of T-cell memory formation after mild COVID-19. About the research overall: Clusters of TCRs were largely donor specific. Broader study findings: CM and EM subsets held most contracting CD4+ clones; EMRA held CD8+ ones. From day 15 to 85, contracting clones were balanced between CD4 and CD8, whereas later expanders leaned toward CD4+.

This CDR3 is built from 11 residues. V lost 9 bases, J lost 2 bases, and 0 bases stayed unmatched. Germline V gene sequence: CDR1 MNHEY, CDR2 SMNVEV (reference sequence). The source material was PBMCs or a T cell subset sorted from them (not recorded which). This TCR was sampled from a man younger than 35 who had mild COVID-19 (a few samples of this study predate the infection). Cell type and time point are not known. This chain joins TRBV27 and TRBJ2-7; 8 nucleotides align to TRBD1. Here the CDR3 reads CARQGAYEQYF. DNA of the CDR3: TGTGCCAGACAGGGGGCCTACGAGCAGTACTTC.